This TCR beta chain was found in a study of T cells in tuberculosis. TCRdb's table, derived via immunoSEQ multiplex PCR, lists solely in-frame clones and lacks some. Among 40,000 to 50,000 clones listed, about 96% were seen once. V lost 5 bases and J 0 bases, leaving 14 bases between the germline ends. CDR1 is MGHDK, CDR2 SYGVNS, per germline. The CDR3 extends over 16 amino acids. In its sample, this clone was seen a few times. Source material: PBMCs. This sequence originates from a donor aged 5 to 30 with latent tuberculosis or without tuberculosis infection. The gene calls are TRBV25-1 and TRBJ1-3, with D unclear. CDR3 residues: CASSSAGRFSGNTIYF. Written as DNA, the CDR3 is TGTGCCAGCAGTTCCGCGGGAAGGTTCTCTGGAAACACCATATATTTT.